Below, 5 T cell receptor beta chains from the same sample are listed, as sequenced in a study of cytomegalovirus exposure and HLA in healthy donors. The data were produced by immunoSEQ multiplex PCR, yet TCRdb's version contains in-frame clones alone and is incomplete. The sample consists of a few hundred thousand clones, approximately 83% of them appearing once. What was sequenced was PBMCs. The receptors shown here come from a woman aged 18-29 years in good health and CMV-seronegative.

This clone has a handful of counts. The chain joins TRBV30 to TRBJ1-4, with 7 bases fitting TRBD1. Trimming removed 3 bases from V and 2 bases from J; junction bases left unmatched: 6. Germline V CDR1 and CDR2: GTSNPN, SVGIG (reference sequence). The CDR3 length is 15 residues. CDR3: CAWRTKQGTNEKLFF. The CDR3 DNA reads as TGTGCCTGGAGGACTAAACAGGGGACTAATGAAAAACTGTTTTTT.

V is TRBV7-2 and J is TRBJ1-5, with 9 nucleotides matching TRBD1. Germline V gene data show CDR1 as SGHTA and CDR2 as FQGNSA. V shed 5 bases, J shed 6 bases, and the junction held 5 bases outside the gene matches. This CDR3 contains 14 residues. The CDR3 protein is CASSEQGAGQPQHF. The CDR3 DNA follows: TGTGCCAGCAGCGAACAGGGGGCAGGTCAGCCCCAGCATTTT.

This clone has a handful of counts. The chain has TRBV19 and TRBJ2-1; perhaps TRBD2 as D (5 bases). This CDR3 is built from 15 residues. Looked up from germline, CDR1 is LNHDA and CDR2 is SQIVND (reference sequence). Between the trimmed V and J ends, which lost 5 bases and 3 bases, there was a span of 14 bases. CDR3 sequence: CASSSVGARYNEQFF. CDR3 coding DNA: TGTGCCAGTAGTTCAGTGGGAGCACGCTACAATGAGCAGTTCTTC.

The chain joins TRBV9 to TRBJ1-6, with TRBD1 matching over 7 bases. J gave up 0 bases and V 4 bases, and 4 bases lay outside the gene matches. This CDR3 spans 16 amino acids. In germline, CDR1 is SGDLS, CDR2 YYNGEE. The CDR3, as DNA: TGTGCCAGCAGCCCGACAGGGAGCTCCTATAATTCACCCCTCCACTTT. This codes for CASSPTGSSYNSPLHF.

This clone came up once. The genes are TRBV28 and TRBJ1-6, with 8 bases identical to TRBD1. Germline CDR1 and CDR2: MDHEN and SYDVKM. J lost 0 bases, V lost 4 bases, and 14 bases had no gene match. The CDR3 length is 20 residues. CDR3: CASSSERDRRGSSYNSPLHF. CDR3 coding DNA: TGTGCCAGCAGTTCTGAAAGGGACAGGAGGGGGAGCTCCTATAATTCACCCCTCCACTTT. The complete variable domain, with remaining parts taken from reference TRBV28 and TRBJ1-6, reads DVKVTQSSRYLVKRTGEKVFLECVQDMDHENMFWYRQDPGLGLRLIYFSYDVKMKEKGDIPEGYSVSREKKERFSLILESASTNQTSMYLCASSSERDRRGSSYNSPLHFGNGTRLTVT.